What follows is one TCR beta chain and its context. What it binds is unknown. V was trimmed by 2 bases and J by 4 bases, leaving 3 bases between them. CDR1 and CDR2 from the germline V gene are MDHEN and SYDVKM. The CDR3 covers 11 residues. Time point reported: cycle 4 day 1 (C4D1), after more than five weeks of nivolumab. Patients all relapsed after autologous stem cell transplantation, and there was variation in brentuximab vedotin exposure. This specimen comes from a study of PD-1 blockade in classical Hodgkin lymphoma. Overall study: Patients received nivolumab 3 mg/kg intravenously every 2 weeks.

General observations from the study: CD4+ but not CD8+ TCR diversity rose significantly by C4D1. Diversity similar to that of newly diagnosed patients was seen at baseline in complete responders. Patients excluded were those beginning nivolumab under 1 year after ASCT.

Measured with immunoSEQ multiplex PCR; TCRdb has only the in-frame clones, and not every one. The table records thousands of clones, roughly 85% of them present only once. The rearrangement uses TRBV28 and TRBJ2-7; D uncertain. Specimen: peripheral blood mononuclear cells (PBMCs), collected before the fourth cycle of nivolumab. The sequence was collected from a human donor with classical Hodgkin lymphoma. The DNA of the CDR3 is TGTGCCAGCAGTTTAGATTACGAGCAGTACTTC. Protein product: CASSLDYEQYF.